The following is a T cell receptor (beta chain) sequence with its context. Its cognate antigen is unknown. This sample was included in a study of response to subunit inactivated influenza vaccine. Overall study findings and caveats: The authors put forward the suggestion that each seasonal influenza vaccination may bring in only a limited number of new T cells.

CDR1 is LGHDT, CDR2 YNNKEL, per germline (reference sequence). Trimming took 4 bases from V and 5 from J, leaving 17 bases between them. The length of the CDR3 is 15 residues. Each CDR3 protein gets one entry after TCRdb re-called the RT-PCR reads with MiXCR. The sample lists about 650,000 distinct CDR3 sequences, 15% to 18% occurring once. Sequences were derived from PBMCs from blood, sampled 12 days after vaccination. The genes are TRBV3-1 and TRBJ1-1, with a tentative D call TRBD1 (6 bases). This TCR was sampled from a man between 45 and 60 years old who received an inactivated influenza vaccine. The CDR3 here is CASSLEGGLGTEAFF. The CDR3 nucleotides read TGTGCCAGCAGCCTCGAAGGGGGACTCGGAACTGAAGCTTTCTTT.